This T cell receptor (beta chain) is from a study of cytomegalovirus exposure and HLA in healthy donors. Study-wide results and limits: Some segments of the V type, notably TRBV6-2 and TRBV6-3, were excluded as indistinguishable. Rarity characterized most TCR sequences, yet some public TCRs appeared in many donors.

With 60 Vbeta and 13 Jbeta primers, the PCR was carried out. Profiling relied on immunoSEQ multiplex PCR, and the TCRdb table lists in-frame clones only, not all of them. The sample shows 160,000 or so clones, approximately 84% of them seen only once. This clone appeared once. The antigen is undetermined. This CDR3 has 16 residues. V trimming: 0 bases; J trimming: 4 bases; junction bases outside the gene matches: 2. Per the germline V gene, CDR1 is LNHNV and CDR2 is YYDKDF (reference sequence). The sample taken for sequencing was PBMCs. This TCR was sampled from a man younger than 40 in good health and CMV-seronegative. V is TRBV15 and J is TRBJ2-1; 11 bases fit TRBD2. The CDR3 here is CATSRDGTSGYNEQFF. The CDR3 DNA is TGTGCCACCAGCAGAGACGGGACTAGCGGATACAATGAGCAGTTCTTC. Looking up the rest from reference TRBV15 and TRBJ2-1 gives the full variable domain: DAMVIQNPRYQVTQFGKPVTLSCSQTLNHNVMYWYQQKSSQAPKLLFHYYDKDFNNEADTPDNFQSRRPNTSFCFLDIRSPGLGDTAMYLCATSRDGTSGYNEQFFGPGTRLTVL.